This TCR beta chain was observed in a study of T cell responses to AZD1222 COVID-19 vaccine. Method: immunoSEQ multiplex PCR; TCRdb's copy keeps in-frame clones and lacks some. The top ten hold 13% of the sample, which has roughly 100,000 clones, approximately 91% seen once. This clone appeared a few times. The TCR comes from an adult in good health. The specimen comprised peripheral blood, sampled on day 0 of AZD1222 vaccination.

CDR3 in amino acids: CASSPRTTNEQYF. The CDR3 nucleotides read TGTGCCAGTAGTCCCCGCACGACGAACGAGCAGTACTTC. V gene TRBV19 combines with J gene TRBJ2-7; no firm D call. The CDR3 is 13 residues long. Trimming cost V 5 bases and J 5 bases, with 13 bases left between them. Looked up from germline, CDR1 is LNHDA and CDR2 is SQIVND (reference sequence).